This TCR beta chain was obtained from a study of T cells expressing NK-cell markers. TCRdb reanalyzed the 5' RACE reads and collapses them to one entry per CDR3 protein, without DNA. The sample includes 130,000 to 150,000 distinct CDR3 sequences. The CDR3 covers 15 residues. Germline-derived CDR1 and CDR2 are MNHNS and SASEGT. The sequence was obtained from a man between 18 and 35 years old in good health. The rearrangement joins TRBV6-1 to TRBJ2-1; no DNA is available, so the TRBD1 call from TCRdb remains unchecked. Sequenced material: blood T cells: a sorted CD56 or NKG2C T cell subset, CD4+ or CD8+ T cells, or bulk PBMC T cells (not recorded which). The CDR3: CASSPGSPKFDEQFF.